The 17 T cell receptor beta chains given below trace back to one sample, sequenced in a study of shared clonotypes between healthy human individuals. Sequencing was performed with immunoSEQ multiplex PCR; in TCRdb, only in-frame clones are kept and a portion is missing. Found here are about 1.1 million clones, roughly 77% of them singletons; the top ten hold roughly 0.82%. Sequenced material: memory CD4+ T cells from PBMCs. The subset was: CD45RA-negative fraction. The receptors here all came from a man between 18 and 29 years old in good health. Some clones in this sample may be carry-over from other donors' samples.

The CDR3 region has the DNA TGCGCCAGCAGCCTTGGACTAGCGGGAGGCCAAGAGACCCAGTACTTC. This encodes CASSLGLAGGQETQYF. The chain links TRBV4-1 to TRBJ2-5, with 14 positions matching TRBD2. The germline V gene has CDR1 MGHRA and CDR2 YSYEKL. With V trimmed by 4 bases and J by 1 base, 2 bases remained unmatched. The CDR3 contains 16 residues.

This chain uses TRBV28 with TRBJ1-2; no firm D call. Germline lookup yields CDR1 MDHEN and CDR2 SYDVKM. This CDR3 has 13 amino acids. V lost 1 base and J lost 8, with 11 bases in between. The CDR3 nucleotides read TGTGCCAGCAGTTTATCGCGGTCCGGGGGCTACACCTTC. It specifies CASSLSRSGGYTF.

As for this clone: Germline is not matched at one junction end, which may reflect a read error. The chain carries TRBV11-2 and TRBJ2-6; the match to TRBD2 covers 7 bases. The CDR3 loop spans 18 amino acids. Per germline, CDR1 SGHAT and CDR2 FQNNGV. The CDR3: CASSLVWGGSSGANVPTF. In nucleotides, the CDR3 is TGTGCCAGCAGCTTAGTCTGGGGAGGGAGCTCTGGGGCCAACGTCCCGACTTTC.

The V and J genes are TRBV4-3 and TRBJ1-4; TRBD1 matches 10 bases. The CDR3 is 18 amino acids. Germline loops: CDR1 LGHNA, CDR2 YSLEER. V shed 4 bases and J 4 bases; nucleotides not matched to a gene: 12. This chain's CDR3 is CASSREDRDRGFNEKLFF. The CDR3, as DNA: TGCGCCAGCAGCCGCGAAGATCGGGACAGGGGATTTAATGAAAAACTGTTTTTT.

The chain recombines TRBV28 with TRBJ2-5; D is tentatively TRBD1 or TRBD2 (5 bases each). The CDR3 runs to 17 residues. V lost 3 bases, J lost 2 bases, and 19 bases lay in between. Germline-derived CDR1 and CDR2 are MDHEN and SYDVKM. CDR3 sequence reads: CASSFIFGAAVQETQYF. For the CDR3, the DNA is TGTGCCAGCAGTTTTATCTTCGGGGCAGCGGTACAAGAGACCCAGTACTTC.

The V call is TRBV7-2, the J call TRBJ2-2, with D perhaps TRBD2 (5 bases). Germline CDR1 reads SGHTA; CDR2 reads FQGNSA. V was cut by 5 bases and J by 6 bases, with 16 bases left in between. The CDR3 is 15 residues long. For the CDR3, the DNA is TGTGCCAGCAGCCCCTCAACGGGATCCCCCGGGGAGCTGTTTTTT. Residues: CASSPSTGSPGELFF.

The chain recombines TRBV4-1 with TRBJ2-1, with 8 bases aligning to TRBD2. This CDR3 has 14 residues. With 11 bases clipped from V and 10 bases from J, the junction kept 16 bases outside the gene matches. In germline, CDR1 is MGHRA, CDR2 YSYEKL. CDR3 amino acids: CAFGREPRGGEQFF. DNA of the CDR3: TGCGCCTTCGGGCGGGAGCCTCGGGGGGGCGAGCAGTTCTTC.

A remark on this clone: The sample contains more than one DNA sequence encoding this CDR3. The chain combines TRBV28 with TRBJ2-7; 8 nucleotides line up with TRBD2. With V trimmed by 6 bases and J by 0 bases, 7 bases remained unmatched. Germline V gives CDR1 MDHEN, CDR2 SYDVKM. The CDR3 contains 15 residues. The CDR3 coding sequence is TGTGCCAGCAGCCCTACTAGCGGACTCTCCTACGAGCAGTACTTC. It encodes CASSPTSGLSYEQYF.

This clone has a handful of counts. The V gene is TRBV2, the J gene TRBJ2-5, with D unclear. V lost 2 bases and J lost 0, with 7 bases in between. This CDR3 has 14 residues. Germline V gene sequence: CDR1 SNHLY, CDR2 FYNNEI. The CDR3 nucleotides are TGTGCCAGCAGTGAAAGCAGGCACCAAGAGACCCAGTACTTC. This translates into CASSESRHQETQYF. Full variable domain (missing parts from reference TRBV2 and TRBJ2-5): EPEVTQTPSHQVTQMGQEVILRCVPISNHLYFYWYRQILGQKVEFLVSFYNNEISEKSEIFDDQFSVERPDGSNFTLKIRSTKLEDSAMYFCASSESRHQETQYFGPGTRLLVL.

The chain employs TRBV7-2 and TRBJ2-7; 8 bases agree with TRBD1. The germline CDR1 and CDR2 sequences are SGHTA and FQGNSA. This CDR3 contains 15 residues. Unmatched junction bases numbered 11, after V lost 5 bases and J lost 5 bases. The CDR3 DNA reads TGTGCCAGCAGCCCTTTTGTCAACAGGGGGAACGAGCAGTACTTC. Amino acid sequence: CASSPFVNRGNEQYF.

Turning to this clone: The junction departs from the called germline gene at one end, perhaps through a read error. The chain links TRBV2 to TRBJ1-5; D may be TRBD1 (5 bases). CDR3 length equals 13 residues. CDR1 and CDR2 from the germline V gene are SNHLY and FYNNEI. CDR3 protein: CAGSEDSNQPQHF. CDR3 in DNA: TGTGCCGGCAGTGAAGACAGTAATCAGCCCCAGCATTTT. The variable domain in full, completed from reference TRBV2 and TRBJ1-5, reads EPEVTQTPSHQVTQMGQEVILRCVPISNHLYFYWYRQILGQKVEFLVSFYNNEISEKSEIFDDQFSVERPDGSNFTLKIRSTKLEDSAMYFCAGSEDSNQPQHFGDGTRLSIL.

This chain connects TRBV7-8 to TRBJ1-5; D may be TRBD1 (6 bases). CDR1 is SGHVS and CDR2 is FQNEAQ in the germline V gene. CDR3 length: 18 amino acids. V lost 1 base and J lost 2, with 18 bases in between. This CDR3 is CASSLGRGGGRGNQPQHF. The CDR3 bases are TGTGCCAGCAGCTTAGGGAGGGGAGGGGGACGCGGCAATCAGCCCCAGCATTTT.

This sequence joins TRBV5-1 and TRBJ2-1; D is unresolved. This CDR3 spans 15 amino acids. V was clipped by 0 bases and J by 4 bases, with 11 bases between them. The germline CDR1 and CDR2 sequences are SGHRS and YFSETQ. The CDR3 reads CASSLVSVRYNEQFF. CDR3 in DNA: TGCGCCAGCAGCTTGGTTAGTGTGAGGTACAATGAGCAGTTCTTC.

V is TRBV9 and J is TRBJ2-1, with D possibly being TRBD2 (6 bases). The length of the CDR3 is 14 residues. Germline values: CDR1 SGDLS, CDR2 YYNGEE. Trimming took 3 bases from V and 4 from J, leaving 11 bases between them. The CDR3 region is CASSGRDWYNEQFF. CDR3 DNA sequence: TGTGCCAGCAGCGGCCGGGACTGGTACAATGAGCAGTTCTTC.

The chain is built from TRBV18 and TRBJ2-2; D gene uncertain. CDR3 length: 13 amino acids. Trimming left V 1 base short and J 3 bases short, with 3 bases between. Germline V gene lookup returns CDR1 KGHSH and CDR2 LQKENI. CDR3 sequence reads: CASSPLDTGELFF. The CDR3 nucleotides read TGTGCCAGCTCACCACTGGACACCGGGGAGCTGTTTTTT.

This rearrangement joins TRBV4-2 to TRBJ2-5; tentatively, D is TRBD1 or TRBD2 (6 bases each). Trimming pared 2 bases from V and 5 bases from J, leaving 12 bases between. The germline gives CDR1 LGHNA, CDR2 YNFKEQ. The CDR3 totals 14 residues. The DNA of the CDR3 is TGTGCCAGCAGCCAAAGGGGGGCAGGTGAGACCCAGTACTTC. This gives the protein CASSQRGAGETQYF.

This clone was counted a single time. The chain combines TRBV5-6 with TRBJ1-2; 9 bases agree with TRBD1. J lost 7 bases, V lost 1 base, and 5 bases had no gene match. The CDR3 totals 14 residues. Germline-derived CDR1 and CDR2 are SGHDT and YYEEEE. In DNA form, the CDR3 reads TGTGCCAGCAGCTTGACGGGACAGGGAGTTGGCTACACCTTC. This codes for CASSLTGQGVGYTF.